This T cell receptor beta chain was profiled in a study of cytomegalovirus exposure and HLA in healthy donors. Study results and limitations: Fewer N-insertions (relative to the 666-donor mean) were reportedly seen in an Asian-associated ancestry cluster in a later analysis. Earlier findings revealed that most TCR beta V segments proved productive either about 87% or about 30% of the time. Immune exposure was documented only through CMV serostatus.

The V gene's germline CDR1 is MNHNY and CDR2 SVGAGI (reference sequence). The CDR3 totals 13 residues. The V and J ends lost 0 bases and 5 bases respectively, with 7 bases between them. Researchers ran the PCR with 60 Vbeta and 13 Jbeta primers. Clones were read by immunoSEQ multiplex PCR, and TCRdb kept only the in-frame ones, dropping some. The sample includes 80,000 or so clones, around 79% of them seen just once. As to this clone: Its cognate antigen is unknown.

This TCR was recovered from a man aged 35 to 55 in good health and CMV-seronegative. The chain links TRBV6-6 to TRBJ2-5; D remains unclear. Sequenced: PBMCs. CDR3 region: CASSYSRMETQYF. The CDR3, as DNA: TGTGCCAGCAGTTACTCCAGAATGGAGACCCAGTACTTC.